A selection of T cell receptor beta chains follows, all from one sample in a study of blood T cell repertoires in COVID-19. Sequencing was performed with immunoSEQ multiplex PCR; in TCRdb, only in-frame clones are kept and a portion is missing. The sample gives 200,000 to 300,000 clones, about 90% of which show up once; roughly 1.6% is in the top ten. What was sequenced was peripheral blood. Receptors originate from a woman between 35 and 50 years old who had recovered from COVID-19. The CDR3 runs from the conserved cysteine through the conserved F or W. Each record gives: CDR3 protein, CDR3 DNA, CDR3 length, J gene, V gene, clone size, D gene. The D gene is left open where the match is weak. Clone size is not always given. Where it is, it says once, few, many or a class for expanded clones.

CDR3aa: CASRRDTDTQYF
CDR3nt: TGTGCCAGCAGGCGGGACACAGATACGCAGTATTTT
len: 12
j_gene: TRBJ2-3
v_gene: TRBV5-6
abundance: -
d_gene: -

CDR3aa: CATSRTHPTDTQYF
CDR3nt: TGTGCCACCAGCAGAACACATCCCACAGATACGCAGTATTTT
len: 14
j_gene: TRBJ2-3
v_gene: TRBV15
abundance: -
d_gene: -

CDR3aa: CAWRGQGYTGELFF
CDR3nt: TGTGCCTGGAGAGGACAGGGATACACCGGGGAGCTGTTTTTT
len: 14
j_gene: TRBJ2-2
v_gene: TRBV30
abundance: -
d_gene: TRBD1

CDR3aa: CASSVSPSGGAGGTQYF
CDR3nt: TGTGCCAGCAGCGTCTCCCCTAGCGGGGGGGCGGGTGGTACGCAGTATTTT
len: 17
j_gene: TRBJ2-3
v_gene: TRBV9
abundance: -
d_gene: TRBD2

CDR3aa: CASKAGGGSYEQYF
CDR3nt: TGTGCCAGCAAAGCGGGGGGTGGGTCCTACGAGCAGTACTTC
len: 14
j_gene: TRBJ2-7
v_gene: TRBV6-5
abundance: -
d_gene: TRBD2

CDR3aa: CASSYAGIHNEQFF
CDR3nt: TGTGCCAGCAGTTACGCCGGGATCCACAATGAGCAGTTCTTC
len: 14
j_gene: TRBJ2-1
v_gene: TRBV6-5
abundance: -
d_gene: -

CDR3aa: CASSLSPGGRGGQPQHF
CDR3nt: TGTGCCAGCAGCTTATCGCCGGGCGGGAGGGGCGGTCAGCCCCAGCATTTT
len: 17
j_gene: TRBJ1-5
v_gene: TRBV7-9
abundance: -
d_gene: -

CDR3aa: CASSNTRTSGGGETQYF
CDR3nt: TGTGCCAGCAGCAATACCCGGACTAGCGGGGGAGGGGAGACCCAGTACTTC
len: 17
j_gene: TRBJ2-5
v_gene: TRBV7-8
abundance: -
d_gene: TRBD2

CDR3aa: CASSSPQGQGLNTEAFF
CDR3nt: TGTGCCAGCAGCTCCCCCCAGGGACAGGGGCTGAACACTGAAGCTTTCTTT
len: 17
j_gene: TRBJ1-1
v_gene: TRBV7-9
abundance: -
d_gene: TRBD1

CDR3aa: CASRGAGTRATGELFF
CDR3nt: TGTGCCAGCAGAGGGGCGGGGACCAGAGCTACCGGGGAGCTGTTTTTT
len: 16
j_gene: TRBJ2-2
v_gene: TRBV2
abundance: -
d_gene: -

CDR3aa: CASSFFSYEQYF
CDR3nt: TGTGCCAGCAGCTTCTTCTCCTACGAGCAGTACTTC
len: 12
j_gene: TRBJ2-7
v_gene: TRBV5-6
abundance: -
d_gene: -

CDR3aa: CASSDQAYTGELFF
CDR3nt: TGTGCCAGCAGTGACCAGGCCTACACCGGGGAGCTGTTTTTT
len: 14
j_gene: TRBJ2-2
v_gene: TRBV6-1
abundance: -
d_gene: -

CDR3aa: CASCPFGTPGEKLFF
CDR3nt: TGCGCCAGCTGCCCCTTCGGGACTCCTGGGGAAAAACTGTTTTTT
len: 15
j_gene: TRBJ1-4
v_gene: TRBV5-1
abundance: once
d_gene: -

CDR3aa: CASSLVQVGSGYTF
CDR3nt: TGTGCCAGCAGCTTGGTACAGGTCGGGAGCGGCTACACCTTC
len: 14
j_gene: TRBJ1-2
v_gene: TRBV5-6
abundance: -
d_gene: -

CDR3aa: CASSDTRGLAGGPRGYNEQFF
CDR3nt: TGCGCCAGCAGTGATACTCGTGGGCTAGCGGGGGGGCCTCGGGGGTACAATGAGCAGTTCTTC
len: 21
j_gene: TRBJ2-1
v_gene: TRBV10-1
abundance: -
d_gene: TRBD2

CDR3aa: CASSEMLVYSNQPQHF
CDR3nt: TGTGCCAGCAGTGAAATGTTAGTATATAGCAATCAGCCCCAGCATTTT
len: 16
j_gene: TRBJ1-5
v_gene: TRBV6-1
abundance: -
d_gene: -

CDR3aa: CASSQVTNRVAKNIQYF
CDR3nt: TGCGCCAGCAGCCAAGTTACAAACAGGGTAGCCAAAAACATTCAGTACTTC
len: 17
j_gene: TRBJ2-4
v_gene: TRBV4-1
abundance: once
d_gene: -

CDR3aa: CASSSSGGRGTGELFF
CDR3nt: TGCGCCAGCAGCTCCTCAGGGGGACGGGGGACCGGGGAGCTGTTTTTT
len: 16
j_gene: TRBJ2-2
v_gene: TRBV5-1
abundance: -
d_gene: -

CDR3aa: CSVGGSSYEQYF
CDR3nt: TGCAGCGTTGGCGGGAGCTCCTACGAGCAGTACTTC
len: 12
j_gene: TRBJ2-7
v_gene: TRBV29-1
abundance: -
d_gene: TRBD2

CDR3aa: CASSPQTGGYEQYF
CDR3nt: TGTGCCAGCAGTCCCCAAACCGGAGGCTACGAGCAGTACTTC
len: 14
j_gene: TRBJ2-7
v_gene: TRBV6-5
abundance: -
d_gene: -

CDR3aa: CASSSGYDEQFF
CDR3nt: TGTGCCAGCAGCTCGGGATACGATGAGCAGTTCTTC
len: 12
j_gene: TRBJ2-1
v_gene: TRBV11-3
abundance: -
d_gene: -

CDR3aa: CASSTDRGKTQYF
CDR3nt: TGCGCCAGCAGCACGGACAGGGGGAAGACCCAGTACTTC
len: 13
j_gene: TRBJ2-5
v_gene: TRBV5-1
abundance: -
d_gene: TRBD1

CDR3aa: CASSLGDSEETQYF
CDR3nt: TGTGCCAGCAGCTTGGGCGATTCTGAAGAGACCCAGTACTTC
len: 14
j_gene: TRBJ2-5
v_gene: TRBV5-6
abundance: -
d_gene: -

CDR3aa: CASSSAGTGPYEQYF
CDR3nt: TGTGCCAGCAGCTCGGCCGGGACAGGGCCCTACGAGCAGTACTTC
len: 15
j_gene: TRBJ2-7
v_gene: TRBV11-3
abundance: -
d_gene: TRBD1